Described below is a single TCR beta chain sequence and its context. What it binds is unknown. The data were obtained in a study of CD8 T cells in ankylosing spondylitis. Study-wide findings and caveats: For ankylosing spondylitis blood, a TCR beta motif of eight or nine highly homologous variants appeared characteristic.

One entry per CDR3 protein results from TCRdb running MiXCR on the 5' RACE reads. The sample includes about 840,000 distinct CDR3 sequences, about 11% of them seen just once. The CDR3 loop spans 14 amino acids. Deletions cut 3 bases from V and 4 bases from J, with 15 bases between. CDR1 is DFQATT, CDR2 SNEGSKA, per germline (reference sequence). V and J are TRBV20-1 and TRBJ2-5; maybe TRBD2 (6 bases). The specimen was blood, either unsorted or a sorted T cell fraction (not recorded which). The clonotype originates from a male donor with ankylosing spondylitis. The DNA of the CDR3 is TGCAGTGCTAGTCGCCGGCGGGACCCAGAGACCCAGTACTTC. Protein: CSASRRRDPETQYF.